This TCR beta chain was recorded in a study of Tregs in tolerant kidney transplant recipients (dated by TCRdb to between 2018 and 2021). For the study in its entirety: The study applied TCRbeta sequencing to find donor-specific regulatory T cells before combined kidney and bone marrow transplantation and then followed those same cells after transplant. Several methods of expanding Tregs specific for an allogeneic donor were compared by TCRbeta repertoire sequencing in 3 healthy controls. Broader findings and caveats from the paper: Expanding Tregs with activated donor B cells appeared to identify the most biologically relevant and donor-specific TCRbeta repertoire. Because only a small number of patients were included, the study had limitations, and the results will need to be validated in larger populations as well as under other immunosuppression protocols. Biological reproducibility was not examined directly, but technical replication error appeared to be minimal.

From the germline V gene, CDR1 is MDHEN and CDR2 is SYDVKM. From its cysteine to its phenylalanine, the CDR3 spans 14 amino acids. Of the read, only the CDR3 DNA is kept; its 42 bases are in frame from base 1. V loses 2 bases of germline sequence and J loses 6 bases, and the interval between the two ends is 11 bases. Thawed PBMCs were FACS-sorted into unstimulated Tregs (CD4+CD25+CD127-), CD4+ non-Tregs (CD4+CD25-), CD4 cells and CD8 cells. Blood from healthy controls was obtained either as purchased buffy coats or from healthy volunteers. Healthy control blood was processed by Ficoll density gradient to PBMCs and cryopreserved; patient PBMCs were collected before and after transplant. Genomic DNA was extracted from sorted cells with the QIAGEN DNeasy Blood and Tissue Kit for TCRbeta CDR3 sequencing. Through immunoSEQ, high-throughput TCRbeta CDR3 sequencing was done commercially, including PCR amplification with internal controls and bias correction. The original methods were these. A unique productive TCRbeta sequence was defined by the CDR3 nucleotide sequence when primers matched, and otherwise by the CDR3 amino acid sequence together with the Vbeta and Jbeta genes. To correct sorting error, sequences shared between sorted populations at a frequency ratio of 2:1 or less were removed; the rest were assigned to the higher population. A sequence counted as donor-reactive if, in CFSE-low cells, the sequence had a frequency of at least 0.01% and was expanded at least 5-fold compared with unstimulated cells. Repertoire divergence was quantified by Jensen-Shannon divergence using the top 100 TCRbeta sequences ranked by frequency. When a sample had multiple sequencing runs, each run was corrected for sorting error separately and the runs were then pooled. TCRdb re-hosts the immuneACCESS table, in-frame sequences only. Its copies lack some clones; in the studies checked, an unresolved V gene accounts for under half of them, and the cause for the rest is not known. The DNA gave D and trimming, while V, J and clone size come from that table. The sample records 200,000 to 300,000 clones, about 80% of which are singletons. The biggest ten clones account for 0.64% of the sample.

To note about this clone: Its recognized antigen is unknown. Within one base of it there is no much larger clone, and no base qualities were kept.

The origin of this receptor is a human donor in good health. Sequences were obtained from CD4+ T cells from blood. This receptor chain uses TRBV28 and TRBJ1-5; TRBD1 is possibly the D segment (6 matching bases). CDR3 loop: CASSLGGGSQPQHF. The DNA is as follows: TGTGCCAGCAGTTTAGGAGGGGGAAGTCAGCCCCAGCATTTT.